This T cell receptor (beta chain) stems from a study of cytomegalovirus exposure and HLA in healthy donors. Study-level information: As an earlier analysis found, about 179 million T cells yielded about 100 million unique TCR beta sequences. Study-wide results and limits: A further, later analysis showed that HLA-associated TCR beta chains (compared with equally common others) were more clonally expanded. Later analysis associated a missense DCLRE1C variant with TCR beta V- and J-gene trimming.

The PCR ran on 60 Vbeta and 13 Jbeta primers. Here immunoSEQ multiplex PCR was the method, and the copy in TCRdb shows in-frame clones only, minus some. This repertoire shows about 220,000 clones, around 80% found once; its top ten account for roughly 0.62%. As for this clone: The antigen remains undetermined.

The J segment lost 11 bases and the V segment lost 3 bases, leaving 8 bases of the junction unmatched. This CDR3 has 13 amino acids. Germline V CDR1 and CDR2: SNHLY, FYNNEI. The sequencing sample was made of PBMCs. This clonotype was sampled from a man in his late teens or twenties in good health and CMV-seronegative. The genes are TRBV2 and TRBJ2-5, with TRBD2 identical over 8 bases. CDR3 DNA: TGTGCCAGCAGTGATCCGCCGGGACTAGAGCAGTACTTC. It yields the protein CASSDPPGLEQYF.